Reported below is one T cell receptor beta chain. Antigen specificity is unknown. The entry originates in a study of PD-1 blockade in classical Hodgkin lymphoma. Whole-study context: Every 2 weeks, patients got 3 mg/kg intravenous nivolumab. The study's findings and limits: The study reported lower baseline TCR diversity in newly diagnosed patients than in healthy donors. Baseline diversity in complete responders resembled that of newly diagnosed patients.

Specified time point: cycle 4 day 1 (C4D1), after five to seven weeks of nivolumab. Each patient's relapse followed autologous stem cell transplantation, and brentuximab vedotin exposure varied. Sequencing was performed with immunoSEQ multiplex PCR; in TCRdb, only in-frame clones are kept and a portion is missing. The sample lists around 20,000 clones, approximately 80% occurring once. The origin of this receptor is a human donor with classical Hodgkin lymphoma. This specimen consisted of peripheral blood mononuclear cells (PBMCs), obtained before the fourth cycle of nivolumab.

CDR3 DNA sequence: TGTGCCAGCAGCTCGAGGGGTGAATTCTATGGCTACACCTTC. This encodes CASSSRGEFYGYTF. The chain combines TRBV9 with TRBJ1-2, with a tentative D call TRBD1 (5 bases). V lost 4 bases and J 4 bases, leaving 14 bases between the germline ends. The CDR3 is 14 residues long. CDR1 is SGDLS and CDR2 is YYNGEE in the germline V gene.